This T cell receptor beta chain was retrieved from a study of regulatory T cells in long-lasting Graves disease. Study at large: Over 5 years of antithyroid drugs with positive TSH receptor antibodies was taken to mean persistent Graves' disease. Broader study findings: Persistent patients shared 2,741 public clonotypes among themselves. Newly diagnosed patients shared fewer, at roughly 970.

The TCR beta library used iRepertoire HTBI primers with Arm-PCR amplification of CDR3. Using its own MiXCR run on the multiplex PCR reads, TCRdb lists one record per CDR3 protein. The sample records 300,000 to 350,000 distinct CDR3 sequences, about 19% being singletons. Sample time point: persistent/refractory GD, antithyroid drugs over 5 years with positive TRAb. Isolated PBMC RNA provided the starting material for the TCR library. The EDTA tubes were filled with about 9 milliliters of drawn peripheral blood. This clonotype was recorded many times. The antigen remains unidentified. V shed 3 bases and J shed 7 bases, with 12 bases lying between them. The CDR3 runs to 13 residues. Germline values: CDR1 KGHSH, CDR2 LQKENI.

The source material was peripheral blood mononuclear cells (PBMCs), sampled when the disease was refractory, from a patient treated with antithyroid drugs. The V gene is TRBV18, the J gene TRBJ2-5; weak D call: TRBD1 (6 bases). The receptor's source is a female donor with Graves disease. CDR3 sequence: CASSPGQEGTQYF. The CDR3 coding sequence is TGTGCCAGCTCACCGGGACAAGAGGGGACCCAGTACTTC.